Listed below are T cell receptor beta chains from one sample, sequenced in a study of blood T cell repertoires in COVID-19. Libraries were prepared by immunoSEQ multiplex PCR; TCRdb keeps only in-frame clonotypes and omits some of them. The sample includes about 270,000 clones, 80% to 90% seen only once; the top ten take 2% to 3%. The sample comprised PBMCs or T cells enriched from blood (not recorded which). The receptors derive from a woman younger than 35 who had recovered from COVID-19. Each CDR3 is given with its conserved first and last residue. Fields, in order: CDR3 DNA, CDR3 protein, J gene, CDR3 length, V gene, D gene. A D gene is named only where the DNA matches it firmly.

DNA: TGTGCCAGCAGTGAAGGGATGGGGCGAGGATTCATGAACACTGAAGCTTTCTTT
CDR3: CASSEGMGRGFMNTEAFF
J: TRBJ1-1
length: 18
V: TRBV2
D: NA

DNA: TGTGCCAGCAGCAAAGGCAGACTAGCGGGGGGCCACAATGAGCAGTTCTTC
CDR3: CASSKGRLAGGHNEQFF
J: TRBJ2-1
length: 17
V: TRBV21-1
D: NA

DNA: TGTGCCAGCAGCCTTTGGACAGGGGAGGACGGGGAGCTGTTTTTT
CDR3: CASSLWTGEDGELFF
J: TRBJ2-2
length: 15
V: TRBV3-1/TRBV3-2
D: TRBD1

DNA: TGTGCCAGCAGCTCTCGGACTAGCGGGGGGTATATGGAGCTCTACGAGCAGTACTTC
CDR3: CASSSRTSGGYMELYEQYF
J: TRBJ2-7
length: 19
V: TRBV12-1
D: NA

DNA: TGTGCCAGCAGCTTACCGGGCACAGATACGCAGTATTTT
CDR3: CASSLPGTDTQYF
J: TRBJ2-3
length: 13
V: TRBV7-2
D: NA

DNA: TGTGCCAGCAGTGGGACAGTACTCAGCTCCTATAATTCACCCCTCCACTTT
CDR3: CASSGTVLSSYNSPLHF
J: TRBJ1-6
length: 17
V: TRBV6-1
D: NA

DNA: TGTGCCAGTAGTATAAGGACAGGGAACCAAGAGACCCAGTACTTC
CDR3: CASSIRTGNQETQYF
J: TRBJ2-5
length: 15
V: TRBV19
D: TRBD1

DNA: TGTGCCAGCAGCTTGGGACAGGGTAATGGCTACACCTTC
CDR3: CASSLGQGNGYTF
J: TRBJ1-2
length: 13
V: TRBV2
D: TRBD1

DNA: TGCGCCAGCAGCTTGGAACTCCAAGAGACCCAGTACTTC
CDR3: CASSLELQETQYF
J: TRBJ2-5
length: 13
V: TRBV5-1
D: NA

DNA: TGTGCCAGCAGGGACTCGGGGGGGGCCAGTTACACCTTC
CDR3: CASRDSGGASYTF
J: TRBJ1-2
length: 13
V: TRBV14
D: NA

DNA: TGCAGTGCGCTCGACAGGGGGGCTTTCTTT
CDR3: CSALDRGAFF
J: TRBJ1-1
length: 10
V: TRBV20-1
D: TRBD1

DNA: TGTGCCAGCAGCCAAGGACAGGGACTTTTCAATGAGCAGTTCTTC
CDR3: CASSQGQGLFNEQFF
J: TRBJ2-1
length: 15
V: TRBV4-2
D: NA

DNA: TGCGCCAGCAGCTTGGGGCCGCCCTACGAGCAGTACTTC
CDR3: CASSLGPPYEQYF
J: TRBJ2-7
length: 13
V: TRBV5-1
D: NA

DNA: TGCGCCAGCAGCTCAGGGACAGACGAACAAGCTTTCTTT
CDR3: CASSSGTDEQAFF
J: TRBJ1-1
length: 13
V: TRBV10-1
D: TRBD1

DNA: TGTGCCAGCAGTGAGGGCATGGTGAACACTGAAGCTTTCTTT
CDR3: CASSEGMVNTEAFF
J: TRBJ1-1
length: 14
V: TRBV2
D: NA

DNA: TGTGCCAGCAGTCCCAGGGACAGCTACCTCTCCAATCAGCCCCAGCATTTT
CDR3: CASSPRDSYLSNQPQHF
J: TRBJ1-5
length: 17
V: TRBV6-2/TRBV6-3
D: TRBD1

DNA: TGTGCCAGTTCGGACAGGGACCATGGCTACACCTTC
CDR3: CASSDRDHGYTF
J: TRBJ1-2
length: 12
V: TRBV19
D: TRBD1

DNA: TGTGTCATCACTATTCCGGGGGGCTACACCTTC
CDR3: CVITIPGGYTF
J: TRBJ1-2
length: 11
V: TRBV2
D: NA

DNA: TGTGCCAGCAGCGCAAGCGGGGGGGGCGTGGCAAAGCTGTTTTTT
CDR3: CASSASGGGVAKLFF
J: TRBJ2-2
length: 15
V: TRBV9
D: TRBD2

DNA: TGTGCCAGCACCCAGGGGCAGAACTCTGGAAACACCATATATTTT
CDR3: CASTQGQNSGNTIYF
J: TRBJ1-3
length: 15
V: TRBV25-1
D: NA

DNA: TGTGCCAGCAGCCGCCAGAATTCACCCCTCCACTTT
CDR3: CASSRQNSPLHF
J: TRBJ1-6
length: 12
V: TRBV5-6
D: NA

DNA: TGCGCCAGCAGCGACAGGGGTCACTCCTACGAGCAGTACTTC
CDR3: CASSDRGHSYEQYF
J: TRBJ2-7
length: 14
V: TRBV5-1
D: TRBD1

DNA: TGTGCCAGCAGCGAGGGCCTGGGGACAGCCCTCTCTGGAAACACCATATATTTT
CDR3: CASSEGLGTALSGNTIYF
J: TRBJ1-3
length: 18
V: TRBV9
D: TRBD1